The TCR beta chain under discussion was sequenced for a study of shared clonotypes between healthy human individuals. Across the study: A couple of female and a few male donors aged 18 to 49 were enrolled. Three plates were used per donor for CD4 naive, three for CD4 memory, two for CD8 naive and one for CD8 memory.

CDR1 and CDR2 from the germline V gene are KGHSH and LQKENI. The CDR3 spans 15 residues. V dropped 2 bases and J dropped 0; count of bases not matched to a gene: 1. This clone has a single count. Other DNA sequences in this sample translate to the same CDR3. Profiled with immunoSEQ multiplex PCR; TCRdb holds only in-frame clones, not every one. The data show some 2,000,000 clones, 85% to 95% seen once. The sequenced sample was naive CD4+ T cells sorted from blood. This sample's subset: CD45RA+ positively selected. This clonotype originated in a man aged 18 to 29 in good health. The chain employs TRBV18 and TRBJ2-5; TRBD2 matches at 9 bases. In DNA, the CDR3 is TGTGCCAGCTCACCAAGCGGGGGGTACCAAGAGACCCAGTACTTC. This gives the protein CASSPSGGYQETQYF.